This TCR beta chain was identified during a study of T cells after somatic rescue of genetic block. The germline gives CDR1 SGHTA, CDR2 FQGNSA. V shed 5 bases, J shed 4 bases, and the junction held 4 bases outside the gene matches. This CDR3 contains 13 residues. Method: immunoSEQ multiplex PCR; TCRdb's copy keeps in-frame clones and lacks some. The sample has roughly 120,000 clones, around nine tenths seen once. This clonotype was obtained from a woman aged 18-29 years. The sample taken for sequencing was peripheral blood mononuclear cells (PBMCs). V gene TRBV7-2 combines with J gene TRBJ1-2, with 7 bases that match TRBD1. The CDR3 DNA follows: TGTGCCAGCAGCCCGACAGGGACCTATGGCTACACCTTC. Translating gives CASSPTGTYGYTF.